This T cell receptor (beta chain) stems from a study of T-cell memory formation after mild COVID-19. As for the study in general: Among the donors, TCR clusters were largely specific to each donor. Study findings and constraints: The pre-infection memory compartment contained some responding clones, suggesting cross-reactive memory joined. While clones contracting from day 15 to 85 were balanced between CD4 and CD8, later expanders leaned CD4+. Still unconfirmed is whether the second-wave clones peaking on day 37 recognized SARS-CoV-2.

TCRdb reanalysed the 5' RACE reads using MiXCR and keeps one entry per CDR3 protein. The data contain about 100,000 distinct CDR3 sequences, 13% to 15% of them singletons. Germline V gene sequence: CDR1 SGHRS, CDR2 YFSETQ. The CDR3 runs to 14 residues. J gave up 4 bases and V 7 bases, and 5 bases lay outside the gene matches. Worth noting for this clonotype: Its antigen remains unknown.

Sequenced material: PBMCs or a T cell subset sorted from them (not recorded which). The chain joins TRBV5-1 to TRBJ2-1; TRBD2 agrees at 10 bases. The receptor's source is a man aged 18 to 30 who had mild COVID-19 (a few samples of this study predate the infection). Cell type and time point are not known. The CDR3 is CASGLAGAYNEQFF. DNA for the CDR3: TGCGCCAGCGGGCTAGCGGGGGCATACAATGAGCAGTTCTTC. Full variable domain (missing parts from reference TRBV5-1 and TRBJ2-1): KAGVTQTPRYLIKTRGQQVTLSCSPISGHRSVSWYQQTPGQGLQFLFEYFSETQRNKGNFPGRFSGRQFSNSRSEMNVSTLELGDSALYLCASGLAGAYNEQFFGPGTRLTVL.